One sample yielded the 3 T cell receptor beta chains listed below, sequenced in a study of CD8+CD57+ T cells in acquired aplastic anemia. Using genomic DNA as the template, TCR beta VDJ and CDR3 profiling was carried out. TCRdb passed the reads through MiXCR, listing each CDR3 protein once. The sample contains just over 400,000 distinct CDR3 sequences, around 72% of which appear only once. The sample was sorted CD4+, CD8+, or CD8+CD57+ T cells (not recorded which) from PBMCs. The receptors come from a human donor in good health, serving as a control.

This chain uses TRBV9 with TRBJ2-7; TRBD1 matches at 8 bases. The CDR3 extends over 14 amino acids. Germline V gene data show CDR1 as SGDLS and CDR2 as YYNGEE. J gave up 4 bases and V 5 bases, and 8 bases lay outside the gene matches. Written as DNA, the CDR3 is TGTGCCAGCAGGTCGGGACAGGCAGAATACGAGCAGTACTTC. Translation gives CASRSGQAEYEQYF.

With respect to this clonotype: A junction end diverges from the germline sequence, so it may reflect a read error. The V call is TRBV5-1, the J call TRBJ1-1, with no clear D. From germline, CDR1 is SGHRS and CDR2 YFSETQ. The CDR3 totals 13 residues. The CDR3: CASSRGRTTGAFF. The CDR3 coding sequence is TGTGCCAGCAGCCGGGGAAGGACCACTGGAGCTTTCTTT.

Many counts were recorded for this clonotype. The chain links TRBV20-1 to TRBJ2-3; 7 bases fit TRBD2. Germline V gene sequence: CDR1 DFQATT, CDR2 SNEGSKA (reference sequence). The J segment lost 6 bases and the V segment lost 1 base, leaving 1 base of the junction unmatched. This CDR3 is built from 12 residues. CDR3 bases: TGCAGTGCTAGAGGTAGCGGGGATACGCAGTATTTT. It translates to CSARGSGDTQYF.